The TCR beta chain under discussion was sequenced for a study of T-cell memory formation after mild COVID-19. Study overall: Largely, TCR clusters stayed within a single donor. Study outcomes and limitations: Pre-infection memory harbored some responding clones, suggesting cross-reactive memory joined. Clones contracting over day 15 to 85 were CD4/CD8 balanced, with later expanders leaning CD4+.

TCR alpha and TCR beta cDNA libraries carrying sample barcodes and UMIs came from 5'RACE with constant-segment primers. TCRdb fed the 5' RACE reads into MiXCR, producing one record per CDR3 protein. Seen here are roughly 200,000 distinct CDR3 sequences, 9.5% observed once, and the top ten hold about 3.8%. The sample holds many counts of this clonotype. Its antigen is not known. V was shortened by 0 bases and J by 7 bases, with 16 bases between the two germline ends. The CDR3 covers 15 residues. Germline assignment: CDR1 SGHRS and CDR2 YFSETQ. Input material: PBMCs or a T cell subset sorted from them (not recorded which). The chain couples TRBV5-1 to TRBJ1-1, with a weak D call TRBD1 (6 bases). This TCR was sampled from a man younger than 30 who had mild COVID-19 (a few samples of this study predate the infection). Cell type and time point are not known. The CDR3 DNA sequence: TGCGCCAGCAGCTTGGCGGCAGGGGTGGTCGGTGAAGCTTTCTTT. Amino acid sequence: CASSLAAGVVGEAFF.